One sample yielded the 22 T cell receptor beta chains listed below, sequenced in a study of human thymus T cells. TCRdb's table, derived via immunoSEQ multiplex PCR, lists solely in-frame clones and lacks some. The table includes about 78,000 clones, roughly 97% detected once. Resections that were taken during corrective heart surgery supplied the thymus tissue. The sequenced sample was thymus tissue. These receptors were collected from a boy younger than two with a congenital heart defect but otherwise immunologically healthy.

The chain has TRBV27 and TRBJ1-5; the D gene is possibly TRBD1 (6 bases). In germline, CDR1 is MNHEY, CDR2 SMNVEV (reference sequence). Trimming cost V 6 bases and J 4 bases, with 19 bases left between them. This CDR3 has 16 amino acids. For the CDR3, the DNA is TGTGCCAGCAGACCGGGCCGACAGGAGCGGAATCAGCCCCAGCATTTT. Translated, it gives CASRPGRQERNQPQHF.

The chain uses TRBV5-1 and TRBJ1-5; 7 bases match TRBD1. The V segment lost 7 bases and the J segment 3 bases; nucleotides outside the gene matches: 4. The CDR3 contains 13 residues. The germline V gene encodes CDR1 SGHRS and CDR2 YFSETQ. The CDR3 DNA reads TGCGCCAGCCGGACAGGACCCAATCAGCCCCAGCATTTT. It encodes CASRTGPNQPQHF.

This clone was counted a single time. The chain recombines TRBV15 with TRBJ1-4, with 12 bases lining up with TRBD1. V lost 0 bases to trimming and J lost 6 bases; unmatched junction nucleotides: 8. This CDR3 contains 18 residues. Germline CDR1 is LNHNV and CDR2 is YYDKDF (reference sequence). CDR3 sequence reads: CATSRDTGQGAQDEKLFF. CDR3 in DNA: TGTGCCACCAGCAGAGATACGGGACAGGGGGCGCAAGATGAAAAACTGTTTTTT.

The chain recombines TRBV6-4 with TRBJ2-2; D unresolved. Germline assignment: CDR1 MRHNA and CDR2 SNTAGT. Between the trimmed V and J ends, which lost 0 bases and 7 bases, there was a span of 9 bases. The CDR3 has 14 residues. CDR3 sequence: CASSDSRIGGELFF. For the CDR3, the DNA is TGTGCCAGCAGTGACTCGAGGATAGGCGGGGAGCTGTTTTTT.

V and J are TRBV5-1 and TRBJ2-1; D may correspond to TRBD1 or TRBD2 (5 bases each). The CDR3 has 12 amino acids. Trimming removed 1 base at V and 9 bases at J, with 8 bases between. Germline CDR1 reads SGHRS; CDR2 reads YFSETQ. CDR3 loop: CASSLWGSEQFF. In DNA, the CDR3 is TGCGCCAGCAGCTTGTGGGGGTCTGAGCAGTTCTTC.

The gene calls are TRBV10-3 and TRBJ2-3, with 7 bases lining up with TRBD1. Germline loops: CDR1 ENHRY, CDR2 SYGVKD. J lost 2 bases, V lost 6 bases, and 8 bases had no gene match. The CDR3 totals 15 residues. The CDR3 loop reads CAIRSTGDDTDTQYF. Written as DNA, the CDR3 is TGTGCCATCAGGAGTACAGGGGACGACACAGATACGCAGTATTTT.

V and J are TRBV2 and TRBJ2-4, with D possibly being TRBD2 (6 bases). V was pared by 6 bases and J by 0 bases, with 15 bases between. This CDR3 comprises 16 residues. CDR1 and CDR2 from the germline V gene are SNHLY and FYNNEI. CDR3 in DNA: TGTGCCAGCAGGCTCCATAGCGGATTAGCCAAAAACATTCAGTACTTC. This sequence encodes CASRLHSGLAKNIQYF.

The V and J genes are TRBV28 and TRBJ1-2; D perhaps matches TRBD1 (6 bases). This CDR3 is built from 19 residues. From germline, CDR1 is MDHEN and CDR2 SYDVKM. V was clipped by 1 base and J by 2 bases, with 23 bases between them. CDR3 sequence reads: CASSLSRSRAGGENYGYTF. CDR3 sequence (DNA): TGTGCCAGCAGTTTATCCCGCAGCCGCGCGGGGGGCGAGAACTATGGCTACACCTTC.

The chain recombines TRBV6-5 with TRBJ1-1, with D maybe TRBD1 (5 bases). Germline-derived CDR1 and CDR2 are MNHEY and SVGAGI. Trimming shortened V by 6 bases and J by 6 bases, and 17 bases separated the two germline ends. The CDR3 runs 14 residues. CDR3 loop: CASSTPSRVPEAFF. The CDR3 bases are TGTGCCAGCAGCACCCCATCCAGGGTTCCTGAAGCTTTCTTT.

This chain joins TRBV10-3 and TRBJ2-7; 8 bases are a match to TRBD1. Trimming took 2 bases from V and 2 from J; bases not matched to a gene: 5. Germline CDR1 and CDR2: ENHRY and SYGVKD. This CDR3 comprises 15 residues. The CDR3 reads CAISERAGGPYEQYF. The CDR3 DNA sequence: TGTGCCATCAGTGAGCGGGCAGGGGGCCCCTACGAGCAGTACTTC.

The chain carries TRBV7-6 and TRBJ1-6, with 7 nucleotides matching TRBD1. Germline-derived CDR1 and CDR2 are SGHVS and FNYEAQ. The CDR3 consists of 15 residues. The junction had 6 bases not matched to a gene; V was cut back by 0 bases and J by 10 bases. The CDR3 sequence is CASSLARDSSSPLHF. For the CDR3, the DNA is TGTGCCAGCAGCTTAGCCCGGGACAGCTCCTCACCCCTCCACTTT.

The rearrangement joins TRBV5-5 to TRBJ2-3; the D is unclear. The CDR3 runs 17 residues. The germline V gene encodes CDR1 SGHKS and CDR2 YYEKEE (reference sequence). V gave up 5 bases and J gave up 0 bases, with 19 bases separating them. The CDR3 reads CASSPTRGLASTDTQYF. The DNA for the CDR3 is TGTGCCAGCAGTCCGACCCGAGGCCTGGCTAGCACAGATACGCAGTATTTT.

This chain connects TRBV5-4 to TRBJ2-5, with 10 nucleotides matching TRBD2. CDR3 length: 19 residues. V shed 3 bases and J 1 base; nucleotides not matched to a gene: 15. CDR1 is SGHNT and CDR2 is YYREEE in the germline V gene (reference sequence). The CDR3 coding sequence is TGTGCCAGCAGCTCTTGCCCTTTTTTAGCGGGGGGATCCCAAGAGACCCAGTACTTC. Translation: CASSSCPFLAGGSQETQYF.

The V gene is TRBV19, the J gene TRBJ1-4; unclear D gene. The germline V gene encodes CDR1 LNHDA and CDR2 SQIVND (reference sequence). V lost 3 bases and J lost 8, with 16 bases in between. This CDR3 contains 15 residues. In nucleotides, the CDR3 is TGTGCCAGTAGTATCGGGATTTCGATAGGCGAAAAACTGTTTTTT. It is translated as CASSIGISIGEKLFF.

This clone was observed once. The chain carries TRBV4-1 and TRBJ1-2; D is unclear. In germline, CDR1 is MGHRA, CDR2 YSYEKL. V was pared by 7 bases and J by 10 bases, with 43 bases between. This CDR3 has 21 amino acids. The CDR3 loop is CASTRFTQPRSELLDPEHYTF. DNA for the CDR3: TGCGCCAGCACCCGATTTACACAGCCAAGATCGGAACTTTTAGACCCCGAGCACTACACCTTC.

This clone was detected only once. The V call is TRBV16, the J call TRBJ1-5; perhaps TRBD1 as D (5 bases). The CDR3 is made up of 14 amino acids. Per germline, CDR1 KGHSY and CDR2 FQNENV. Between the trimmed V and J ends, which lost 3 bases and 4 bases, there was a span of 10 bases. The CDR3 nucleotides read TGTGCCAGCAGCCATCGTCCAGGGAATCAGCCCCAGCATTTT. Protein product: CASSHRPGNQPQHF.

This clone appeared once. The V gene is TRBV29-1, the J gene TRBJ2-7; D is perhaps TRBD1 (5 bases). Per germline, CDR1 SQVTM and CDR2 ANQGSEA. V shed 4 bases and J shed 1 base, with 17 bases lying between them. There are 15 residues in the CDR3. DNA of the CDR3: TGCAGCGTTGTGCCTGGGGCAGATTCTTCCTACGAGCAGTACTTC. Translated, it gives CSVVPGADSSYEQYF.

The chain uses TRBV5-1 and TRBJ2-1, with D possibly matching TRBD2 (5 bases). The CDR3 length is 16 residues. Trimming stripped 4 bases from V and 0 bases from J, with 14 bases between. Germline CDR1 SGHRS, CDR2 YFSETQ. CDR3 sequence (DNA): TGCGCCAGCAGCACGGATAGCGCCCACTCCTACAATGAGCAGTTCTTC. This translates into CASSTDSAHSYNEQFF.

The chain joins TRBV6-5 to TRBJ1-3, with 7 bases aligning to TRBD1. V trimming: 7 bases; J trimming: 4 bases; junction bases outside the gene matches: 7. The CDR3 runs to 14 residues. CDR1 and CDR2 (germline): MNHEY, SVGAGI. Written as DNA, the CDR3 is TGTGCCAGCACTACAGGGGCGCCGGGAAACACCATATATTTT. Translated, it gives CASTTGAPGNTIYF.

This chain joins TRBV5-8 and TRBJ2-1; 8 nucleotides agree with TRBD1. Per germline, CDR1 SGHTS and CDR2 YDEGEE. Trimming removed 2 bases from V and 5 bases from J; junction bases left unmatched: 9. The CDR3 contains 16 residues. CDR3 sequence: CASSFDRTGSNNEQFF. CDR3 coding DNA: TGTGCCAGCAGCTTCGATCGGACAGGGTCAAACAATGAGCAGTTCTTC.

The V and J genes are TRBV5-1 and TRBJ1-1, with D hard to call. Germline V gene sequence: CDR1 SGHRS, CDR2 YFSETQ. The CDR3 runs 13 residues. V was trimmed by 0 bases and J by 0 bases, leaving 3 bases between them. CDR3 sequence: CASSLGMNTEAFF. CDR3 DNA: TGCGCCAGCAGCTTGGGTATGAACACTGAAGCTTTCTTT.

This chain connects TRBV10-2 to TRBJ2-3, with 13 positions matching TRBD2. Germline V lookup: CDR1 WSHSY, CDR2 SAAADI. Unmatched junction bases numbered 15, after V lost 8 bases and J lost 4 bases. The CDR3 contains 18 residues. CDR3 amino acids: CASSPTSGRPRVPDTQYF. CDR3 bases: TGCGCCAGCTCCCCGACTAGCGGGAGGCCGAGGGTCCCAGATACGCAGTATTTT.